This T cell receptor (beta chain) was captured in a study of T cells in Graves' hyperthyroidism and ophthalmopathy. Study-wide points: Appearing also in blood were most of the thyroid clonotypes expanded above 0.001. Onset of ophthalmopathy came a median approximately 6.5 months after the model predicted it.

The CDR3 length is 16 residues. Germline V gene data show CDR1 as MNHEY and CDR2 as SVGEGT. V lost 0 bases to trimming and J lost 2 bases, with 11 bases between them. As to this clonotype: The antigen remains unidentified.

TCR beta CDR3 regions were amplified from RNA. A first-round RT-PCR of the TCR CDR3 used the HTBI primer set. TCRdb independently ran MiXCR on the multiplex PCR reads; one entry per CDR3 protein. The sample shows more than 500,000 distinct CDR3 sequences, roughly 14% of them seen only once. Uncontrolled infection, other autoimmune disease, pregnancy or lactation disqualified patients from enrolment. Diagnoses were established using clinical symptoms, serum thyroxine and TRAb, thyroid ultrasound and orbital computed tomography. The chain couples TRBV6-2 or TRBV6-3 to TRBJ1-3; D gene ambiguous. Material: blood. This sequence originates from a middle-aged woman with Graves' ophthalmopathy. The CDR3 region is CASSYSRDMAGNTIYF. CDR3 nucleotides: TGTGCCAGCAGTTACTCGAGGGATATGGCTGGAAACACCATATATTTT.